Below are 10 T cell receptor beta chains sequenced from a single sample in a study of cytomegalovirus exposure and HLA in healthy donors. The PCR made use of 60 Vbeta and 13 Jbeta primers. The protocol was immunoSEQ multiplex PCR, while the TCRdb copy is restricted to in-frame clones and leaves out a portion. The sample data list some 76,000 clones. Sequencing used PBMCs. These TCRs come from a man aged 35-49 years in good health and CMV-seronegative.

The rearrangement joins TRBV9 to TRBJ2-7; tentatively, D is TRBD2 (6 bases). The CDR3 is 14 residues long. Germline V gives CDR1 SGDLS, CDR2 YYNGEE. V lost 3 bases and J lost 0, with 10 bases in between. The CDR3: CASSAGLGSYEQYF. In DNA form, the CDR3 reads TGTGCCAGCAGCGCGGGACTTGGCTCCTACGAGCAGTACTTC.

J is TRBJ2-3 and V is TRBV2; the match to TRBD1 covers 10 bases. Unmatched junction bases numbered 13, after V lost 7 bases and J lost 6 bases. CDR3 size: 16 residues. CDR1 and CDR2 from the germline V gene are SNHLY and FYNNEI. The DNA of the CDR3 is TGTGCCAGCAATCCGAACTCGGGACAGGGGCCGGATACGCAGTATTTT. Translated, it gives CASNPNSGQGPDTQYF.

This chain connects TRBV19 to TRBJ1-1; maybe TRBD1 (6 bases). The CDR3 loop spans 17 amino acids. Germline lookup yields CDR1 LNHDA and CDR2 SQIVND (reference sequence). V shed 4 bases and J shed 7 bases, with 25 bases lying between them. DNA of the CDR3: TGTGCCAGTAGTAAGGTGTGGGGATCAGACAGGAGAGTTGAAGCTTTCTTT. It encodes CASSKVWGSDRRVEAFF.

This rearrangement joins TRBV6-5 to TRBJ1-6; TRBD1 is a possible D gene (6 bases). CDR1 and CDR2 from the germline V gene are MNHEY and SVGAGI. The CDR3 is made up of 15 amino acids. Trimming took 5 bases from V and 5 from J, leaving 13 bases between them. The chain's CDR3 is CASSGRGGDNSPLHF. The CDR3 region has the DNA TGTGCCAGCAGTGGACGAGGGGGGGATAATTCACCCCTCCACTTT.

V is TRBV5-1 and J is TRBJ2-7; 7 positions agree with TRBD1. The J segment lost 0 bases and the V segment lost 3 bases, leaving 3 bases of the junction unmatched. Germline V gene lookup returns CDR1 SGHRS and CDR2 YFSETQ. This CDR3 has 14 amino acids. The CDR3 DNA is TGCGCCAGCAGCTCGACAGGGAACTCCTACGAGCAGTACTTC. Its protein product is CASSSTGNSYEQYF.

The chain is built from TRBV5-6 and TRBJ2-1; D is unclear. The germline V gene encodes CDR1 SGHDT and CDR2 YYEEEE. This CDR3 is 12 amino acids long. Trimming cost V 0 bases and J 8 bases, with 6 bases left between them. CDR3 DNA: TGTGCCAGCAGCTTGGGTCTTGATGAGCAGTTCTTC. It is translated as CASSLGLDEQFF.

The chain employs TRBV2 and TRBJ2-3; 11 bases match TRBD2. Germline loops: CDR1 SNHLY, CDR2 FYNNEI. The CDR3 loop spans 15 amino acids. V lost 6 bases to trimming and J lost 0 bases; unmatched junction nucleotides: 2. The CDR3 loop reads CASSGLAGSTDTQYF. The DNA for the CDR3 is TGTGCCAGCAGCGGACTAGCGGGTAGCACAGATACGCAGTATTTT.

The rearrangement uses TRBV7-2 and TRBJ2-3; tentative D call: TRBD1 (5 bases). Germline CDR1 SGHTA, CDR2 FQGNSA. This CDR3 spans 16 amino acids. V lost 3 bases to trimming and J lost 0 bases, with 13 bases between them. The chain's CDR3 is CASSFDSGMSTDTQYF. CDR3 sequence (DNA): TGTGCCAGCAGCTTCGACAGTGGGATGAGCACAGATACGCAGTATTTT.

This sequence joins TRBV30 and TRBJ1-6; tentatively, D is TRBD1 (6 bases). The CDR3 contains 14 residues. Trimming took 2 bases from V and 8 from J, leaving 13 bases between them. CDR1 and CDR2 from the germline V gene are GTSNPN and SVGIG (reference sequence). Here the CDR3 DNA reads TGTGCCTGGAGTCTATTCTCAGGGGATTCACCCCTCCACTTT. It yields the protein CAWSLFSGDSPLHF.

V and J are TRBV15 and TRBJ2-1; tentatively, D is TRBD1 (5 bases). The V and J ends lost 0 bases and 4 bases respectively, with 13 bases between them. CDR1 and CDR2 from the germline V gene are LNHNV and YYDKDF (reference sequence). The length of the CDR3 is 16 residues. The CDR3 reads CATSRDLKGFYNEQFF. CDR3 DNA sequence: TGTGCCACCAGCAGAGATCTTAAGGGGTTTTACAATGAGCAGTTCTTC.